These T cell receptor beta chains were read from a single sample in a study of early T cells in non-severe SARS-CoV-2 infection. A single record per CDR3 protein comes from TCRdb applying MiXCR to the 5' RACE reads. The data hold about 53,000 distinct CDR3 sequences, with 12% observed a single time. This specimen was whole blood, taken at baseline. The receptors come from an adult who was a healthcare worker with PCR-confirmed SARS-CoV-2 infection or an uninfected control (not recorded which). The CDR3 runs from the conserved cysteine through the conserved F or W. Fields, in order: clone size, V gene, D gene, J gene, CDR3 protein, CDR3 DNA. The D gene is left open where the match is weak. Only some rows state a clone size, as once, few, many or a class for expanded clones.

medium-sized,TRBV5-1,NA,TRBJ1-5,CASSLSSGNQPQHF,TGCGCCAGCAGCTTATCAAGCGGCAATCAGCCCCAGCATTTT
few,TRBV10-1,NA,TRBJ2-7,CASSGGIFDEQYF,TGCGCCAGCAGTGGCGGGATCTTCGACGAGCAGTACTTC
NA,TRBV27,NA,TRBJ1-2,CASSLTQTGSYGYTF,TGTGCCAGCAGTTTAACGCAAACAGGGAGCTATGGCTACACCTTC
NA,TRBV18,NA,TRBJ2-7,CASSPPTGSPYEQYF,TGTGCCAGCTCACCACCTACCGGGAGCCCCTACGAGCAGTACTTC
NA,TRBV11-2,TRBD2,TRBJ2-1,CASRRTGLADYNEQFF,TGTGCCAGCAGACGTACGGGACTAGCGGATTACAATGAGCAGTTCTTC
few,TRBV9,TRBD1,TRBJ2-1,CASSVVPGQGKDEQFF,TGTGCCAGCAGCGTAGTCCCGGGACAGGGGAAAGATGAGCAGTTCTTC
many,TRBV19,NA,TRBJ1-2,CASSMQGSILYGYTF,TGTGCCAGTAGTATGCAGGGGTCCATACTTTATGGCTACACCTTC
NA,TRBV7-9,NA,TRBJ1-5,CASSANGKNQPQHF,TGTGCCAGCAGCGCGAACGGTAAAAATCAGCCCCAGCATTTT
few,TRBV11-2,TRBD2,TRBJ2-5,CASRAGTSGRAASQTQYF,TGTGCCAGCAGAGCCGGGACTAGCGGGAGGGCCGCGTCCCAGACCCAGTACTTC
many,TRBV5-1,NA,TRBJ2-3,CASSLQGTTDTQYF,TGCGCCAGCAGCCTACAGGGTACCACAGATACGCAGTATTTT
few,TRBV28,NA,TRBJ2-7,CASSTLGLPAYEQYF,TGTGCCAGCAGCACCCTTGGACTTCCAGCCTACGAGCAGTACTTC
NA,TRBV27,NA,TRBJ2-7,CASSLDSGYEQYF,TGTGCCAGCAGTTTAGACAGTGGCTACGAGCAGTACTTC
many,TRBV20-1,TRBD2,TRBJ2-7,CSATRSSSGSSEQYF,TGCAGTGCCACCAGGTCTTCTAGCGGGAGTAGTGAGCAGTACTTC
NA,TRBV2,TRBD2,TRBJ2-3,CASSREGTDTQYF,TGTGCCAGCAGTCGGGAGGGCACAGATACGCAGTATTTT
few,TRBV29-1,NA,TRBJ2-2,CSGMAWAGELFF,TGCAGCGGTATGGCCTGGGCCGGGGAGCTGTTTTTT
many,TRBV27,TRBD1,TRBJ2-3,CASSRQGPDTQYF,TGTGCCAGCAGCCGACAGGGTCCAGATACGCAGTATTTT
NA,TRBV20-1,TRBD2,TRBJ2-1,CSARVITSGLSSYNEQFF,TGCAGTGCTAGAGTGATAACTAGCGGCCTTAGCTCCTACAATGAGCAGTTCTTC
NA,TRBV7-2,NA,TRBJ1-2,CASIQNSRVRANYGYTF,TGTGCCAGCATCCAGAACAGTAGGGTCCGAGCTAACTATGGCTACACCTTC
NA,TRBV7-3,NA,TRBJ2-2,CASSLASFRNTGELFF,TGTGCCAGCAGCTTAGCCAGCTTCCGAAACACCGGGGAGCTGTTTTTT
many,TRBV3-1,TRBD2,TRBJ2-3,CASTPRGNTDTQYF,TGTGCCAGCACTCCGCGGGGGAACACAGATACGCAGTATTTT
NA,TRBV6-1,NA,TRBJ2-7,CASRSPGNEQYF,TGTGCCAGCAGGTCTCCCGGCAACGAGCAGTACTTC
few,TRBV11-3,NA,TRBJ2-1,CASSHRRTGQFF,TGTGCCAGCAGTCACAGGCGAACAGGGCAGTTCTTC
NA,TRBV12-3/TRBV12-4,NA,TRBJ2-2,CASSRGDTGELFF,TGTGCCAGCAGTAGGGGTGACACCGGGGAGCTGTTTTTT
few,TRBV4-1,NA,TRBJ2-7,CASSQDVRDYEQYF,TGCGCCAGCAGCCAAGATGTGCGGGACTACGAGCAGTACTTC
few,TRBV5-6,NA,TRBJ2-7,CASSLPQANPYEQYF,TGTGCCAGCAGCTTGCCTCAGGCGAACCCCTACGAGCAGTACTTC
many,TRBV6-2/TRBV6-3,TRBD2,TRBJ2-7,CASSYSRDKQTSGTYEQYF,TGTGCCAGCAGTTACTCCCGGGACAAACAGACTAGCGGAACCTACGAGCAGTACTTC
NA,TRBV7-3,NA,TRBJ2-1,CASSSRDLTVNEQFF,TGTGCCAGCAGCTCCCGGGACTTGACCGTCAATGAGCAGTTCTTC
few,TRBV28,TRBD2,TRBJ2-7,CASSSVGGTTSYEQYF,TGTGCCAGCAGCTCAGTAGGCGGGACTACATCCTACGAGCAGTACTTC
few,TRBV5-4,TRBD1,TRBJ2-3,CASSSDRATDTQYF,TGTGCCAGCAGCTCGGACAGGGCCACAGATACGCAGTATTTT
few,TRBV2,TRBD1,TRBJ1-1,CASRRDRDTEAFF,TGTGCCAGCAGAAGGGACAGGGACACTGAAGCTTTCTTT
NA,TRBV19,NA,TRBJ2-1,CASSFQGGEQFF,TGTGCCAGTAGTTTCCAGGGGGGTGAGCAGTTCTTC
NA,TRBV20-1,NA,TRBJ2-7,CSARDHYEQYF,TGCAGTGCTAGAGACCACTACGAGCAGTACTTC
NA,TRBV7-9,TRBD1,TRBJ2-7,CASSLDRGTFGEQYF,TGTGCCAGCAGCCTAGACAGGGGCACGTTCGGGGAGCAGTACTTC
few,TRBV10-3,TRBD1,TRBJ2-1,CAISGQGALNEQFF,TGTGCCATCAGTGGACAGGGGGCCCTCAATGAGCAGTTCTTC
few,TRBV7-9,NA,TRBJ1-2,CASSATTNYGYTF,TGTGCCAGCAGCGCGACCACTAACTATGGCTACACCTTC
few,TRBV4-1,NA,TRBJ1-4,CASSQDPGPNEKLFF,TGCGCCAGCAGCCAAGATCCAGGTCCCAATGAAAAACTGTTTTTT